The clone carrying this T cell receptor (beta chain) occurred a few times. Germline values: CDR1 SGHRS, CDR2 YFSETQ. V dropped 7 bases and J dropped 4 bases, with 22 bases sitting between them. The CDR3 is 16 residues long. TCRdb reprocessed the 5' RACE reads via MiXCR and lists one record per CDR3 protein. The table lists some 60,000 distinct CDR3 sequences, under 35% of them singletons. The TCR originated in a female donor with breast cancer. The rearrangement joins TRBV5-1 to TRBJ2-3, with D perhaps matching TRBD2 (6 bases). What was sequenced was tumor-infiltrating naive CD4+ T cells sorted from the breast tumor. Described subset: naive CD4+ T cells, CD4+CD45RA+CD25-. This CDR3 is CASGNGLLRGSDTQYF. In DNA, the CDR3 is TGCGCCAGCGGGAACGGGCTGTTACGGGGGTCAGATACGCAGTATTTT.